This TCR beta chain appears in the sequencing data of a study of beta chain features in type 1 diabetes. Whole-study context: Healthy donors and patients showed comparable age, gender and cell yields.

TCRB transcripts that were expressed got sequenced, as all of the isolated RNA had been reverse transcribed. Some clones are missing from TCRdb's copy, which holds only in-frame ones; the method was immunoSEQ multiplex PCR. Of roughly 160,000 clones in the sample, 8% to 9.5% were seen once. Study-wide points: When cDNA is sequenced, cells with high TCR expression could be over-represented. Type 1 diabetes patients had TCRB CDR3s that were shorter (moderately but significantly so) in all four CD4+ subsets. Comparison showed that naive, central memory and Treg TCRB repertoires appeared more similar among patients than among healthy donors.

In total, each donor contributed a single heparinised blood draw that averaged about 100 mL. V dropped 0 bases and J dropped 6; count of bases not matched to a gene: 11. CDR1 is SGHTS and CDR2 is YDEGEE in the germline V gene. The CDR3 runs to 18 residues. This clone was seen a few times. What it binds is not known. The sequence was obtained from a woman aged 18 to 35 with type 1 diabetes. Sequencing input: central memory CD4+ T cells from blood. The chain recombines TRBV5-8 with TRBJ1-4; 10 bases are shared with TRBD1. For the CDR3, the DNA is TGTGCCAGCAGCTTGGGGATGAACACCGGGACAGGGGATGAAAAACTGTTTTTT. Its translation is CASSLGMNTGTGDEKLFF.